This TCR beta chain was documented in a study of radiation and T cells in renal cell carcinoma. This clone appeared once. The germline gives CDR1 LNHDA, CDR2 SQIVND (reference sequence). CDR3 length equals 16 residues. Trimming removed 6 bases from V and 8 bases from J; junction bases left unmatched: 9. Profiling relied on immunoSEQ multiplex PCR, and the TCRdb table lists in-frame clones only, not all of them. Here the sample spans 140,000 to 150,000 clones, around 88% being singletons. Regarding time point: blood 4 weeks post-SBRT, at nephrectomy. Treatment here: 15 Gy SBRT to primary tumor, nephrectomy 4 weeks later. After SBRT, blood was collected at 2 and 4 weeks, plus baseline. The patient's renal cell carcinoma had clear cell pathology.

Here the sequenced sample was blood, taken from a patient whose treatment included radiotherapy and nephrectomy. The rearrangement joins TRBV19 to TRBJ2-1, with TRBD2 matching over 14 bases. The origin of this receptor is a woman aged 45-60 years with renal cell carcinoma. This CDR3 reads CASRRGTSGSMDEQFF. The CDR3 nucleotides read TGTGCCAGTAGGAGGGGGACTAGCGGGAGTATGGATGAGCAGTTCTTC.